This T cell receptor beta chain was observed in a study of shared clonotypes between healthy human individuals. Every subset's genomic DNA went evenly onto several immunoSEQ plates. The repertoire was sequenced with immunoSEQ multiplex PCR; TCRdb's copy has only in-frame clones and lacks some. The sample includes 2 million to 2.5 million clones, about nine tenths of them seen just once. This CDR3 contains 17 residues. The germline CDR1 and CDR2 sequences are SGHTA and FQGNSA. V was clipped by 4 bases and J by 4 bases; unmatched bases: 10. V usage is TRBV7-2 and J usage is TRBJ2-3; 11 bases map to TRBD2. This sequence was found in a man younger than 35 in good health. Some clones in this sample may be carry-over from other donors' samples. The sequencing input was naive CD4+ T cells from PBMCs. Subset here: CD45RA+ positively selected. CDR3 bases: TGTGCCAGCAGCTGGTATGAGGGGACTAGCGGACCAGATACGCAGTATTTT. The encoded protein is CASSWYEGTSGPDTQYF.